The 11 T cell receptor beta chains listed next were all sequenced from one sample in a study of CD8+CD57+ T cells in acquired aplastic anemia. Genomic DNA provided the template from which TCR beta VDJ and CDR3 profiles were obtained. TCRdb passed the reads through MiXCR, listing each CDR3 protein once. The profile shows about 40,000 distinct CDR3 sequences, less than 65% of them singletons. All sequencing subjects had displayed CD8+CD57+ cell expansion on flow cytometry. Sample: sorted CD4+, CD8+, or CD8+CD57+ T cells (not recorded which) from PBMCs. These receptors originate from a human donor with aplastic anemia.

This clonotype was seen only once. The chain is built from TRBV19 and TRBJ2-7; 11 nucleotides match TRBD2. V dropped 6 bases and J dropped 2; count of bases not matched to a gene: 6. The CDR3 spans 15 residues. Per germline, CDR1 LNHDA and CDR2 SQIVND (reference sequence). The CDR3 DNA reads TGTGCCAGTAGGCTAGCGGGGGGCCGAGCCTACGAGCAGTACTTC. Amino acids: CASRLAGGRAYEQYF.

The chain carries TRBV29-1 and TRBJ2-7; no reliable D call. Germline CDR1 reads SQVTM; CDR2 reads ANQGSEA. V gave up 7 bases and J gave up 2 bases, with 18 bases separating them. The CDR3 totals 14 residues. CDR3 loop: CSALDGISTYEQYF. CDR3 coding DNA: TGCAGCGCCCTCGACGGTATCAGCACCTACGAGCAGTACTTC.

V usage is TRBV25-1 and J usage is TRBJ1-1; tentative D call: TRBD1 (5 bases). The CDR3 extends over 14 amino acids. V was cut by 4 bases and J by 0 bases, with 9 bases left in between. CDR1 and CDR2 from the germline V gene are MGHDK and SYGVNS. CDR3 DNA sequence: TGTGCCAGCAGTGCGGGACCGCTGAACACTGAAGCTTTCTTT. Protein product: CASSAGPLNTEAFF.

This clonotype was detected ten times or more. The V and J genes are TRBV27 and TRBJ1-2; the D gene is possibly TRBD1 (5 bases). Trimming shortened V by 5 bases and J by 8 bases, and 18 bases separated the two germline ends. CDR1 is MNHEY and CDR2 is SMNVEV in the germline V gene (reference sequence). This CDR3 is built from 14 residues. The CDR3 sequence is CASSHQWDEDGYTF. CDR3 nucleotides: TGTGCCAGCAGTCATCAGTGGGACGAGGACGGCTACACCTTC.

CDR3 sequence (DNA): TGTGCCAGCAGCTTAGGTGTTAGCGGGAGCAATGAGCAGTTCTTC. This sequence encodes CASSLGVSGSNEQFF. The chain links TRBV11-1 to TRBJ2-1, with 9 bases matching TRBD2. The CDR3 consists of 15 residues. From germline, CDR1 is SGHAT and CDR2 FQDESV (reference sequence). The junction had 4 bases not matched to a gene; V was cut back by 1 base and J by 6 bases.

In this sample, this clonotype turned up once. The DNA for the CDR3 is TGTGCCAGTAGTAGCGGGGGTATCGACGAGCAGTACTTC. It codes for CASSSGGIDEQYF. The chain uses TRBV19 and TRBJ2-7; 7 bases map to TRBD2. V dropped 4 bases and J dropped 5; count of bases not matched to a gene: 5. The germline CDR1 and CDR2 sequences are LNHDA and SQIVND (reference sequence). This CDR3 is 13 amino acids long.

The V and J genes are TRBV2 and TRBJ1-1; D not resolved. CDR3 length: 15 amino acids. Germline V CDR1 and CDR2: SNHLY, FYNNEI. Trimming took 6 bases from V and 0 from J, leaving 14 bases between them. CDR3 sequence (DNA): TGTGCCAGCAGCTACAGAGCACCTATGAACACTGAAGCTTTCTTT. The encoded protein is CASSYRAPMNTEAFF.

This clonotype has more than one count but fewer than ten. This may be a read error: a much more frequent sequence differs by one nucleotide. The rearrangement links TRBV20-1 to TRBJ2-7; a weak D match, TRBD1 (5 bases). This CDR3 spans 11 amino acids. With 3 bases removed from V and 4 bases from J, the gap between germline ends came to 7 bases. From germline, CDR1 is DFQATT and CDR2 SNEGSKA (reference sequence). CDR3 DNA sequence: TGCAGTGCTAGGGCAGGGTACGAGCAGTACTTC. Residues: CSARAGYEQYF.

The V call is TRBV5-1, the J call TRBJ2-1; D uncertain. V was cut by 0 bases and J by 5 bases, with 6 bases left in between. This CDR3 comprises 13 residues. Looked up from germline, CDR1 is SGHRS and CDR2 is YFSETQ. The CDR3 DNA reads TGCGCCAGCAGCTTGGATCTCGACAATGAGCAGTTCTTC. Amino acid sequence: CASSLDLDNEQFF.

The gene calls are TRBV24-1 and TRBJ2-3; 8 bases agree with TRBD2. The CDR3 covers 14 residues. The V gene's germline CDR1 is KGHDR and CDR2 SFDVKD. With V trimmed by 4 bases and J by 8 bases, 7 bases remained unmatched. The CDR3 loop is CATSEAGGFGTQYF. The CDR3 DNA follows: TGTGCCACCAGTGAGGCGGGGGGATTCGGTACGCAGTATTTT.

This sequence joins TRBV15 and TRBJ1-5; D is ambiguous. CDR1 is LNHNV and CDR2 is YYDKDF in the germline V gene (reference sequence). This CDR3 comprises 14 residues. V gave up 0 bases and J gave up 7 bases, with 10 bases separating them. This chain's CDR3 is CATSRETSIQPQHF. CDR3 DNA: TGTGCCACCAGCAGAGAGACCAGCATCCAGCCCCAGCATTTT.